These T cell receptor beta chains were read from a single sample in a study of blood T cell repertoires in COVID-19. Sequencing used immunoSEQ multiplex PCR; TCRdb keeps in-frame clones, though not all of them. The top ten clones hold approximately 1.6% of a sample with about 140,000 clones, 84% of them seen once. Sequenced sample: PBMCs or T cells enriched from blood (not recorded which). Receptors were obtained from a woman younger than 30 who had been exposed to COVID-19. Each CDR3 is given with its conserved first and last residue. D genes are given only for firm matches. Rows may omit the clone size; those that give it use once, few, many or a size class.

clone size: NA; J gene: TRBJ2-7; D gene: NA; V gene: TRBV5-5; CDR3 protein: CASSLNGLGEQYF; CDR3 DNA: TGTGCCAGCAGCTTGAACGGACTCGGGGAGCAGTACTTC
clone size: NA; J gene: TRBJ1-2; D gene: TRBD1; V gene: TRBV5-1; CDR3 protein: CASSFGRNRGQDNGYTF; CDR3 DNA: TGCGCCAGCAGCTTTGGCCGAAACAGGGGCCAAGACAATGGCTACACCTTC
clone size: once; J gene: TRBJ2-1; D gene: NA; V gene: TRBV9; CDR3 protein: CASSQSPGYNEQFF; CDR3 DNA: TGTGCCAGCAGCCAGAGCCCGGGCTACAATGAGCAGTTCTTC
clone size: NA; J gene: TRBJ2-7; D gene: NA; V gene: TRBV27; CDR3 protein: CASSLGLAFEQYF; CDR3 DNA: TGTGCCAGCAGTTTGGGGCTAGCGTTCGAGCAGTACTTC
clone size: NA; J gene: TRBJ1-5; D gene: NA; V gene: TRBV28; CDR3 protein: CASSLGRQGTRTRKYSNQPQHF; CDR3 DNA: TGTGCCAGCAGTTTAGGTCGGCAGGGCACCCGAACCAGGAAGTATAGCAATCAGCCCCAGCATTTT
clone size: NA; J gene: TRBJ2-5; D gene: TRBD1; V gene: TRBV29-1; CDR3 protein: CSAKTGGAGETQYF; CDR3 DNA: TGCAGCGCCAAGACAGGGGGCGCGGGAGAGACCCAGTACTTC
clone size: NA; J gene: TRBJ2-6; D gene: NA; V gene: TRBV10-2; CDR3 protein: CASWPAGANVLTF; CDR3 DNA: TGCGCCAGCTGGCCAGCGGGGGCCAACGTCCTGACTTTC
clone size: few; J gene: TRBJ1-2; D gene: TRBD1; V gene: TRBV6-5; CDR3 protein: CATQQGYGYTF; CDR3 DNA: TGTGCCACCCAACAGGGGTATGGCTACACCTTC
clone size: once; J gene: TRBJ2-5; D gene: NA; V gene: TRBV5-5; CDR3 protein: CASSLDPPEETQYF; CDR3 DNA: TGTGCCAGCAGCTTGGATCCACCAGAAGAGACCCAGTACTTC
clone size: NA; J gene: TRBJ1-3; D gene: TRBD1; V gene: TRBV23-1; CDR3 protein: CASSQKGQGRIRSGNTIYF; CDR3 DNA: TGCGCCAGCAGTCAAAAAGGACAGGGAAGGATACGCTCTGGAAACACCATATATTTT
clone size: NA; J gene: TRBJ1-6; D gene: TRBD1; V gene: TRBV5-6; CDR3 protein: CASSFGQGLSNSPLHF; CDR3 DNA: TGTGCCAGCAGCTTCGGACAGGGGTTATCTAATTCACCCCTCCACTTT
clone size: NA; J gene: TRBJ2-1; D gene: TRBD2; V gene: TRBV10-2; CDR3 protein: CASSDKAGGFHEQFF; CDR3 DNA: TGCGCCAGCAGTGATAAAGCGGGAGGGTTCCATGAGCAGTTCTTC
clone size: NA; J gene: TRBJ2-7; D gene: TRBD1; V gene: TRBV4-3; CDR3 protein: CASSQAGGGYEQYF; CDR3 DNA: TGCGCCAGCAGCCAAGCAGGGGGCGGCTACGAGCAGTACTTC
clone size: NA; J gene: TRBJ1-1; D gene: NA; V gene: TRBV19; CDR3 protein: CATQEGRGTEAFF; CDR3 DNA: TGTGCCACCCAAGAGGGCAGGGGAACTGAAGCTTTCTTT
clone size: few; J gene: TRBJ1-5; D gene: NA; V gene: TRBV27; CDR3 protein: CATGLRTGNQPQHF; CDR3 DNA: TGTGCCACAGGCCTAAGGACGGGAAATCAGCCCCAGCATTTT
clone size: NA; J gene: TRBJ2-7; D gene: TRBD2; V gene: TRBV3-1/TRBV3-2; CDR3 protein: CASSQLQRGEQYF; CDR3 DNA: TGTGCCAGCAGCCAGTTACAGCGGGGCGAGCAGTACTTC
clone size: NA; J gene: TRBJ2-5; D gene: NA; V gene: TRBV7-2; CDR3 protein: CASSPWRGETQYF; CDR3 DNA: TGTGCCAGCAGCCCTTGGAGGGGAGAGACCCAGTACTTC
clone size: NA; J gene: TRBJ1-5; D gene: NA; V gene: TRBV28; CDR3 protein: CAIAVGYNSNQPQHF; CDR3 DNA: TGTGCCATCGCCGTCGGGTATAATAGCAATCAGCCCCAGCATTTT
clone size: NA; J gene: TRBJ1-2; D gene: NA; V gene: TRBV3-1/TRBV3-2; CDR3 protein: CASSQGAGSQSYTF; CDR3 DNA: TGTGCCAGCAGCCAAGGGGCCGGCAGTCAAAGCTACACCTTC
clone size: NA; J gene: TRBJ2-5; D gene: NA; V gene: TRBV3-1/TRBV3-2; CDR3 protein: CASSQARAQETQYF; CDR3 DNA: TGTGCCAGCAGCCAAGCCAGGGCCCAAGAGACCCAGTACTTC
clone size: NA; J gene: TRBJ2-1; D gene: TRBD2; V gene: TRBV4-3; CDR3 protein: CASSQTGGIGNEQFF; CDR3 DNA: TGCGCCAGCAGCCAGACCGGGGGGATCGGGAATGAGCAGTTCTTC
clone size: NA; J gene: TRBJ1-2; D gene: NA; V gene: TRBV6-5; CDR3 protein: CASSPGSNYGYTF; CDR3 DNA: TGTGCCAGCAGCCCGGGGAGCAACTATGGCTACACCTTC
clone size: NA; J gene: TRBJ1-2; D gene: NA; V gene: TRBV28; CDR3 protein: CASSLGFGGAYGYTF; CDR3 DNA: TGTGCCAGCAGTCTGGGATTTGGGGGGGCCTATGGCTACACCTTC
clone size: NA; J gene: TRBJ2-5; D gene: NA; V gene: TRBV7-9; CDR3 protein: CASSLGGGAGTQYF; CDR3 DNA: TGTGCCAGCAGCTTAGGCGGCGGGGCTGGGACCCAGTACTTC
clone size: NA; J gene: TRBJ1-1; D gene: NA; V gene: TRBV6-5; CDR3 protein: CASSHSKSGNTEAFF; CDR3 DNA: TGTGCCAGCAGCCATAGCAAATCGGGGAACACTGAAGCTTTCTTT